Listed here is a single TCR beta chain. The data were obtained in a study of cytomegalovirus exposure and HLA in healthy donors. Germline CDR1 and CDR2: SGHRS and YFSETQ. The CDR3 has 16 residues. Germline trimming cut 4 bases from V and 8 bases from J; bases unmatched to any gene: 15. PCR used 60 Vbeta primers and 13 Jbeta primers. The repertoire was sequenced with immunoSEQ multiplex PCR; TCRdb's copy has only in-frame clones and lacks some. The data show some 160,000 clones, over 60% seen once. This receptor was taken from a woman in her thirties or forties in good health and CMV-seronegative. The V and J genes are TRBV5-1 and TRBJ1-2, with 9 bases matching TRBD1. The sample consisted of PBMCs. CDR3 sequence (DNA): TGCGCCAGCAGCAAAGCCGGGACAGGGTTTTTGGGGGGCTACACCTTC. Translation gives CASSKAGTGFLGGYTF.